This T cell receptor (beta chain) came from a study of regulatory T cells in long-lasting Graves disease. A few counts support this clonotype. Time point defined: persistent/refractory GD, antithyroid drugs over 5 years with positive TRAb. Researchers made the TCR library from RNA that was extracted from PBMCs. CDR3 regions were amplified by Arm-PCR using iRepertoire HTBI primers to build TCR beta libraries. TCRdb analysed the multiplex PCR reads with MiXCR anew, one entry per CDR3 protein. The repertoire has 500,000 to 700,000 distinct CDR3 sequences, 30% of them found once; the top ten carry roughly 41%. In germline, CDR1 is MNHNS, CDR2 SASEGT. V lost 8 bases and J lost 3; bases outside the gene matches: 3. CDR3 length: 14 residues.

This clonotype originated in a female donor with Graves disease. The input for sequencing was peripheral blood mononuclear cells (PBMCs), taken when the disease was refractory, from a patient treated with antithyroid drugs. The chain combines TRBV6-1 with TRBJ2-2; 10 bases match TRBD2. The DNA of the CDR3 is TGTGCCAGCCGGACTAGCGGATACACCGGGGAGCTGTTTTTT. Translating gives CASRTSGYTGELFF.